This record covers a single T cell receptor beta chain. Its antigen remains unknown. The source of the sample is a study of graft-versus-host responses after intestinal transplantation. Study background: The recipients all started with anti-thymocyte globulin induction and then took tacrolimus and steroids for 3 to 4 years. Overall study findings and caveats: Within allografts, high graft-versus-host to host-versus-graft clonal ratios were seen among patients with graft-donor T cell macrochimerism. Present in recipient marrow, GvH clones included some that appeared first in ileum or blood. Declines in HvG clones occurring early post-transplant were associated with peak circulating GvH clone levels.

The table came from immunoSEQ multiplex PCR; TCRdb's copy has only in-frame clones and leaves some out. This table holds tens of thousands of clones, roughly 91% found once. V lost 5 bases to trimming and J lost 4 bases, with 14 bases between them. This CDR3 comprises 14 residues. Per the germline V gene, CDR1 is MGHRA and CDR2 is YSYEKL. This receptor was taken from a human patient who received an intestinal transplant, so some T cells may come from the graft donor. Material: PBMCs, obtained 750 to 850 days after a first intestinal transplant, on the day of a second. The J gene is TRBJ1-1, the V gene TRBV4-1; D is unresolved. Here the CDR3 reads CASSVIDGGTEAFF. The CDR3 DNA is TGCGCCAGCAGCGTCATCGACGGTGGCACTGAAGCTTTCTTT.